Reported below is one T cell receptor (beta chain). The antigen is not known. The sample is drawn from a study of long-term antiretroviral therapy in people with HIV. Germline values: CDR1 MNHEY, CDR2 SMNVEV (reference sequence). The CDR3 has 15 residues. V shed 6 bases, J shed 1 base, and the junction held 5 bases outside the gene matches. Findings and limits, study-wide: Post-treatment diversity went higher with ART but stayed below transplant donor controls. Repertoires with HIV possessed tighter CDR3 length spans than those of controls. Dominating the repertoire at all time points were the clones that expanded before ART.

Survey-level resolution applied to immunoSEQ assay v3.0. Profiled with immunoSEQ multiplex PCR; TCRdb holds only in-frame clones, not every one. The sample shows tens of thousands of clones, around 82% of them seen only once. Source: unsorted PBMCs, taken 1.5 years after starting antiretroviral therapy. This chain joins TRBV27 and TRBJ1-1, with 10 bases identical to TRBD1. The receptor comes from a young man with HIV. This chain's CDR3 is CASRPRDRGNTEAFF. As DNA, the CDR3 is TGTGCCAGCAGGCCCCGGGACAGGGGGAACACTGAAGCTTTCTTT.